These 5 T cell receptor beta chains were all obtained from the same sample, sequenced in a study of neurological immune-mediated disorders. MiXCR, applied by TCRdb to the 5' RACE reads, yields one record per CDR3 protein. The table lists roughly 62,000 distinct CDR3 sequences, more than 4% of them singletons, with approximately 3.2% in the top ten. Sequenced input: PBMCs. These receptors came from a woman aged 45-65 years with multiple sclerosis.

This clonotype was counted ten times or more. The V gene is TRBV30, the J gene TRBJ2-2, with 10 bases identical to TRBD2. The CDR3 totals 16 residues. The V gene end was trimmed by 4 bases and the J gene end by 4 bases; junction bases not matched to a gene: 9. Germline-derived CDR1 and CDR2 are GTSNPN and SVGIG (reference sequence). DNA of the CDR3: TGTGCCTGGAAAAATGGACTAGCGGAGACCACCGGGGAGCTGTTTTTT. Its protein is CAWKNGLAETTGELFF.

In its sample, this clonotype was seen many times. The rearrangement links TRBV10-3 to TRBJ2-3; D is unresolved. The germline V gene has CDR1 ENHRY and CDR2 SYGVKD. Trimming took 2 bases from V and 0 from J, leaving 12 bases between them. This CDR3 has 16 residues. The CDR3 loop reads CAISEMGTLSTDTQYF. The CDR3 bases are TGTGCCATCAGTGAGATGGGCACCCTTAGCACAGATACGCAGTATTTT.

This clonotype was recorded many times. This chain connects TRBV6-2 or TRBV6-3 to TRBJ2-5; D perhaps matches TRBD2 (5 bases). Germline V lookup: CDR1 MNHEY, CDR2 SVGEGT. Trimming shortened V by 5 bases and J by 0 bases, and 19 bases separated the two germline ends. The CDR3 has 17 amino acids. The CDR3 coding sequence is TGTGCCAGCAGTAGCGGCCAAGCATTCTTGTACCAAGAGACCCAGTACTTC. Translating gives CASSSGQAFLYQETQYF.

This clonotype has a count of ten or more. The chain recombines TRBV20-1 with TRBJ1-1; 8 bases match TRBD1. With V trimmed by 2 bases and J by 5 bases, 7 bases remained unmatched. Per germline, CDR1 DFQATT and CDR2 SNEGSKA (reference sequence). This CDR3 spans 14 amino acids. In nucleotides, the CDR3 is TGCAGTGCTAGATGGACAGGGAGGGTGACTGAAGCTTTCTTT. The encoded protein is CSARWTGRVTEAFF.

This clonotype was recorded many times. The chain carries TRBV4-1 and TRBJ2-1; D is undetermined. Trimming stripped 2 bases from V and 2 bases from J, with 13 bases between. Germline V CDR1 and CDR2: MGHRA, YSYEKL. The CDR3 sequence is 16 residues long. CDR3 loop: CASSQMSTAAYNEQFF. The DNA of the CDR3 is TGCGCCAGCAGCCAAATGAGTACGGCGGCCTACAATGAGCAGTTCTTC.